This T cell receptor beta chain was retrieved from a study of cytomegalovirus exposure and HLA in healthy donors. General observations from the study: Segments of the TCR beta V type were, in most cases, productive about 87% or about 30% of the time in an earlier analysis. With DRB1 most and HLA-C fewest, TCR association rates differed between HLA loci in a later analysis.

Of note for this clone: Its antigen is undetermined.

Vbeta (60) and Jbeta (13) primers were used in the PCR. The protocol was immunoSEQ multiplex PCR, while the TCRdb copy is restricted to in-frame clones and leaves out a portion. The data contain about 130,000 clones, 80% to 85% of them seen just once; the ten biggest clones take up about 0.71%. The V segment lost 2 bases and the J segment 5 bases; nucleotides outside the gene matches: 7. The CDR3 runs to 15 residues. Germline V gene sequence: CDR1 LGHNT, CDR2 FRNRAP. The specimen was PBMCs. The TCR comes from a young man in good health and CMV-seronegative. The chain recombines TRBV12-5 with TRBJ2-5, with 8 bases lining up with TRBD2. In nucleotides, the CDR3 is TGTGCTAGTGGTTTGAACGGGACTAGGGGGGAGACCCAGTACTTC. Residues: CASGLNGTRGETQYF.